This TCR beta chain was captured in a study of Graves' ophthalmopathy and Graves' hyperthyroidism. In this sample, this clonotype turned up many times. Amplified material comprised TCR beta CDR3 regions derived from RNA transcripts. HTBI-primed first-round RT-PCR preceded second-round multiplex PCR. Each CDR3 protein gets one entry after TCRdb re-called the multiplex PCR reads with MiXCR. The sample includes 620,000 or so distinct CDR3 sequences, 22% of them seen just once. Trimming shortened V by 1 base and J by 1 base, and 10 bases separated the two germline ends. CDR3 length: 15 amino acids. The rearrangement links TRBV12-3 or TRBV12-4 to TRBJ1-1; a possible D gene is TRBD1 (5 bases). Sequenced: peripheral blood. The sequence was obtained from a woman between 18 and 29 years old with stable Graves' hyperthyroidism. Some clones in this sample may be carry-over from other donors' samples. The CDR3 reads CASSLVGGWNTEAFF. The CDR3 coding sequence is TGTGCCAGCAGTTTAGTTGGGGGTTGGAACACTGAAGCTTTCTTT.